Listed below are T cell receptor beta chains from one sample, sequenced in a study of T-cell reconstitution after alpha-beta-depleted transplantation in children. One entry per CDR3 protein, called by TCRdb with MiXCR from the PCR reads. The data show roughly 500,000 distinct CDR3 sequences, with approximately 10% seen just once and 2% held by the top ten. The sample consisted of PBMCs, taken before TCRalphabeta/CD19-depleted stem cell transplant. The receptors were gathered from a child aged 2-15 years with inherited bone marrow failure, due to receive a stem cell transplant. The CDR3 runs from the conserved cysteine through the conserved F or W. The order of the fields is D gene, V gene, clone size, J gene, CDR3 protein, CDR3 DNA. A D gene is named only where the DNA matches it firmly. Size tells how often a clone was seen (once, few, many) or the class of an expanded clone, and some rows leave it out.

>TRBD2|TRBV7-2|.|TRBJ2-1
CASSPWAIRGDEQFF
TGTGCCAGCAGCCCCTGGGCAATCCGGGGGGATGAGCAGTTCTTC
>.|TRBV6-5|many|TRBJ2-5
CASSYRDRPQETQYF
TGTGCCAGCAGTTACCGAGACAGGCCCCAAGAGACCCAGTACTTC
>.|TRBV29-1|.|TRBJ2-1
CSVEVGSGSSYNEQFF
TGCAGCGTTGAAGTTGGGAGCGGGTCCTCCTACAATGAGCAGTTCTTC
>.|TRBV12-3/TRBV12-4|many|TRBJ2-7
CASSKNYEQYF
TGTGCCAGCAGCAAAAACTACGAGCAGTACTTC
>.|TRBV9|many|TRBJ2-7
CASSVVCEQYF
TGTGCCAGCAGCGTAGTGTGCGAGCAGTACTTC
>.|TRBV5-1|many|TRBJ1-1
CASSLGGDTEAFF
TGCGCCAGCAGCTTGGGAGGAGACACTGAAGCTTTCTTT
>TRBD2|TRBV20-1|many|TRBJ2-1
CSARGGTSGITYNEQFF
TGCAGTGCTAGGGGGGGAACTAGCGGGATTACTTACAATGAGCAGTTCTTC
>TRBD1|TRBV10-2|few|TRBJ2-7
CASSGRTGGLYEQYF
TGCGCCAGCAGTGGGAGGACAGGGGGCCTTTACGAGCAGTACTTC
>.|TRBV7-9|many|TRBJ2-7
CASSLGPSDGVQYF
TGTGCCAGCAGCTTAGGTCCGTCCGACGGTGTGCAGTACTTC
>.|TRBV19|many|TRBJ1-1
CASSISRAGQAFF
TGTGCCAGTAGTATATCCAGGGCTGGGCAAGCTTTCTTT
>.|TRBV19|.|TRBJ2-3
CASSIDEEDTQYF
TGTGCCAGTAGTATAGATGAGGAGGATACGCAGTATTTT
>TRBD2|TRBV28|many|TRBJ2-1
CASFPGGLYNEQFF
TGTGCCAGTTTTCCGGGAGGCCTATACAATGAGCAGTTCTTC
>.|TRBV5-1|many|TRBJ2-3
CASSAGTSTDTQYF
TGCGCCAGCAGCGCCGGGACTAGCACAGATACGCAGTATTTT
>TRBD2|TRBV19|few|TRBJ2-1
CASSMLAGAYNEQFF
TGTGCCAGTAGTATGCTAGCGGGAGCCTACAATGAGCAGTTCTTC
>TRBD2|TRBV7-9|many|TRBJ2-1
CASSPRYLGAGGPVNEQFF
TGTGCCAGCAGCCCCCGATATCTTGGCGCGGGAGGGCCCGTCAATGAGCAGTTCTTC
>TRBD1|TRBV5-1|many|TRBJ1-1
CASSWGTGGSTEAFF
TGCGCCAGCAGCTGGGGGACAGGGGGAAGCACTGAAGCTTTCTTT
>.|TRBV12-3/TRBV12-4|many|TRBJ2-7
CASSQGLRAYEQYF
TGTGCCAGCAGTCAGGGACTGAGGGCCTACGAGCAGTACTTC
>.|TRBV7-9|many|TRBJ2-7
CASSSDGYEQYF
TGTGCCAGCAGCTCGGACGGCTACGAGCAGTACTTC
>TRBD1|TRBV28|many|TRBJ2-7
CASSLTGTGVAQYF
TGTGCCAGCAGTTTAACTGGGACAGGGGTAGCGCAGTACTTC
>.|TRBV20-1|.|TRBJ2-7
CSARVPGTAPYEQYF
TGCAGTGCTAGAGTTCCCGGGACTGCTCCCTACGAGCAGTACTTC
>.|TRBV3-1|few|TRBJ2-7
CASSQDSGGTSYEQYF
TGTGCCAGCAGCCAAGACTCTGGCGGAACTTCCTACGAGCAGTACTTC